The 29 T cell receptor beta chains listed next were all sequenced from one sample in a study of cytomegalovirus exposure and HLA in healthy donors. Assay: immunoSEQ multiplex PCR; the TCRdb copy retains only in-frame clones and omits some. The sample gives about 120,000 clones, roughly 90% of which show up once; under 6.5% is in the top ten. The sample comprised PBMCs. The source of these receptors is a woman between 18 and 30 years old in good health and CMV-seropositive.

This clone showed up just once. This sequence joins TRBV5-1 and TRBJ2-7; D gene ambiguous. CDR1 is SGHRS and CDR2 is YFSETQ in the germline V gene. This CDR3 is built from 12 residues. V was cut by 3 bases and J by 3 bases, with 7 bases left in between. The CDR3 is CASSSDNYEQYF. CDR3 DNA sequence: TGCGCCAGCAGCTCAGACAACTACGAGCAGTACTTC.

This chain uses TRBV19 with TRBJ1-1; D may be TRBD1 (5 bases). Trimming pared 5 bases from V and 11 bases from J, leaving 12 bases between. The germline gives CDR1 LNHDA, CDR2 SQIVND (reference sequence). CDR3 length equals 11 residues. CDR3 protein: CASSSGLQAFF. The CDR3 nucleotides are TGTGCCAGTAGTTCGGGACTCCAGGCTTTCTTT.

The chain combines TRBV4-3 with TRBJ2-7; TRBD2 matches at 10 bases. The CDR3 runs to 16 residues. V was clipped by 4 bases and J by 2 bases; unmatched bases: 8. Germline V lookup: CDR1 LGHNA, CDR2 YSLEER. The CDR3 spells CASSPGTSALPYEQYF. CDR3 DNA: TGCGCCAGCAGCCCAGGGACTAGCGCCCTTCCCTACGAGCAGTACTTC.

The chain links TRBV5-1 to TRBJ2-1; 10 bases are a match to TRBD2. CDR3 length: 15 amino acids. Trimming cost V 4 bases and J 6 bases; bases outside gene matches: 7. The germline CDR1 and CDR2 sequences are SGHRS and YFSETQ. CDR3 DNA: TGCGCCAGCAGCCAAACTAGCGGGGCGACCAATGAGCAGTTCTTC. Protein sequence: CASSQTSGATNEQFF.

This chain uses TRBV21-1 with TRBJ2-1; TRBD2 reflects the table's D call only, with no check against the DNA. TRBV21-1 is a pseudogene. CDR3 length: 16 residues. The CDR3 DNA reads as TGTGCCGGAAAAACTAGCGGGAGTAACAAGTACAATGAGCAGTTCTTC. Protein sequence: CAGKTSGSNKYNEQFF.

The CDR3 region has the DNA TGTGCCAGCAGCGCGGGGGGGAGAGGCTACACCTTC. This encodes CASSAGGRGYTF. The chain is built from TRBV9 and TRBJ1-2; TRBD1 is a possible D gene (5 bases). The V end was cut by 3 bases, the J end by 8 bases, with 11 bases between. The CDR3 covers 12 residues. CDR1 is SGDLS and CDR2 is YYNGEE in the germline V gene.

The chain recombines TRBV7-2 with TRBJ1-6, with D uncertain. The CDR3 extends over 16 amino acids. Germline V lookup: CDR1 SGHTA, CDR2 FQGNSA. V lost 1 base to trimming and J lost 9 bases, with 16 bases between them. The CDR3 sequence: CASSLGLSVRSSPLHF. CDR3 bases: TGTGCCAGCAGCTTAGGGCTCTCCGTACGGAGTTCACCCCTCCACTTT.

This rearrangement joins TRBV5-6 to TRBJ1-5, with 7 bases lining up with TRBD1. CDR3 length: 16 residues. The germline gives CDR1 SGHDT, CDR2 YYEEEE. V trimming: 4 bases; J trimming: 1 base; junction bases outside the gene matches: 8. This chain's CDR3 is CASSRERGLSNQPQHF. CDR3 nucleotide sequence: TGTGCCAGCAGCCGAGAAAGGGGGCTAAGCAATCAGCCCCAGCATTTT.

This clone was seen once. CDR3 in DNA: TGTGCCAGCAGTTTGGGGGGTTCCTACGAGCAGTACTTC. Protein: CASSLGGSYEQYF. The V and J genes are TRBV28 and TRBJ2-7, with a tentative D call TRBD2 (6 bases). Trimming pared 3 bases from V and 1 base from J, leaving 7 bases between. There are 13 residues in the CDR3. CDR1 is MDHEN, CDR2 SYDVKM, per germline.

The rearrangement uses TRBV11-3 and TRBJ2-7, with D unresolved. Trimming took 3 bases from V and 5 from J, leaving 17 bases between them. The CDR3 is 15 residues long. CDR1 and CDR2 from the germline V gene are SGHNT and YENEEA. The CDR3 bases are TGTGCCAGCAGCTTGGGCGTTTCCCGTAGTGACGAGCAGTACTTC. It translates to CASSLGVSRSDEQYF.

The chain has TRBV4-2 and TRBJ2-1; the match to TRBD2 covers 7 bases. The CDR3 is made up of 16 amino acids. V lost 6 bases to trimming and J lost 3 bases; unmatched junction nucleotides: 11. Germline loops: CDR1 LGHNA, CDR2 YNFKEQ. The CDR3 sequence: CASRGVLAADYNEQFF. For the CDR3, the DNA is TGTGCCAGCAGGGGAGTCCTAGCGGCGGACTACAATGAGCAGTTCTTC.

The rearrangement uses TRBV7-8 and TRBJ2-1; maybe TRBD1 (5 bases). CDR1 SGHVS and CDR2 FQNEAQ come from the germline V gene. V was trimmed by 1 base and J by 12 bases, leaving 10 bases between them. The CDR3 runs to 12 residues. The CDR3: CASSLEGRGQFF. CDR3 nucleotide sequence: TGTGCCAGCAGCTTAGAGGGGCGTGGGCAGTTCTTC.

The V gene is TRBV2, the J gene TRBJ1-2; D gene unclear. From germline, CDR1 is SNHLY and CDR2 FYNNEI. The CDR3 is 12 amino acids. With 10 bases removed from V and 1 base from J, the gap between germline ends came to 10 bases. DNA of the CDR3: TGTGCCAACGCGCAGGTTAACTATGGCTACACCTTC. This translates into CANAQVNYGYTF.

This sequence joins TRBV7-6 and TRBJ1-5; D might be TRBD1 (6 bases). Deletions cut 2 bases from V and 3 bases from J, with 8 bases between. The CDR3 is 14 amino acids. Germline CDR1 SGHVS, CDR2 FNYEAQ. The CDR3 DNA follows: TGTGCCAGCAGCTTATCAGGGGACAATCAGCCCCAGCATTTT. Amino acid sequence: CASSLSGDNQPQHF. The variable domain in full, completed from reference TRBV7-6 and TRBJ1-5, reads GAGVSQSPRYKVTKRGQDVALRCDPISGHVSLYWYRQALGQGPEFLTYFNYEAQQDKSGLPNDRFSAERPEGSISTLTIQRTEQRDSAMYRCASSLSGDNQPQHFGDGTRLSIL.

The CDR3 DNA is TGCGCCAGCAGCCGGAGGGGGGGGCTGGACTATGGCTACACCTTC. Its protein product is CASSRRGGLDYGYTF. V usage is TRBV4-1 and J usage is TRBJ1-2; perhaps TRBD1 as D (6 bases). V was pared by 4 bases and J by 3 bases, with 15 bases between. The germline V gene has CDR1 MGHRA and CDR2 YSYEKL. This CDR3 is 15 amino acids long.

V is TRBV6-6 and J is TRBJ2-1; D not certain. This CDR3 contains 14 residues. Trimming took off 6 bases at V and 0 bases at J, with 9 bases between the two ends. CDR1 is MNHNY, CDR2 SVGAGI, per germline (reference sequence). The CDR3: CASRTSDSYNEQFF. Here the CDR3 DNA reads TGTGCCAGCAGGACAAGTGACTCCTACAATGAGCAGTTCTTC.

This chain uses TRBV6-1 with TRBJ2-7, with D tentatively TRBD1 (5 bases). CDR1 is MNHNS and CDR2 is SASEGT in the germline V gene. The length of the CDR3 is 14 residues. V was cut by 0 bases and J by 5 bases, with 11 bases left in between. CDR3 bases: TGTGCCAGCAGTGAAGCGCCCAGGGCCCACGAGCAGTACTTC. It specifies CASSEAPRAHEQYF.

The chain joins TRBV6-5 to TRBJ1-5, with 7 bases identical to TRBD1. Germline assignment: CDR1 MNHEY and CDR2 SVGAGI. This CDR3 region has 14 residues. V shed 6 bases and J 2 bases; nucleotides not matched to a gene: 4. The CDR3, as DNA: TGTGCCAGCAGCCGCACAGGGGGCAATCAGCCCCAGCATTTT. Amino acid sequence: CASSRTGGNQPQHF.

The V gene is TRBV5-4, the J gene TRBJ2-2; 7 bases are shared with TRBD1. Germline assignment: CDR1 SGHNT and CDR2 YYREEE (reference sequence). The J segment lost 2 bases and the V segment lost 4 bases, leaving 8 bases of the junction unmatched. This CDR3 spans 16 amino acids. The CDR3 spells CASSDQRGRNTGELFF. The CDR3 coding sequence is TGTGCCAGCAGCGATCAGAGGGGGCGCAACACCGGGGAGCTGTTTTTT.

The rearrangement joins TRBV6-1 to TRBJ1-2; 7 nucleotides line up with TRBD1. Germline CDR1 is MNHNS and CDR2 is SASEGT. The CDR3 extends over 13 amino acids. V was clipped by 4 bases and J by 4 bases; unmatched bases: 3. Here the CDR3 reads CASSGDSIYGYTF. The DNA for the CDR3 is TGTGCCAGCAGTGGGGACAGCATCTATGGCTACACCTTC.

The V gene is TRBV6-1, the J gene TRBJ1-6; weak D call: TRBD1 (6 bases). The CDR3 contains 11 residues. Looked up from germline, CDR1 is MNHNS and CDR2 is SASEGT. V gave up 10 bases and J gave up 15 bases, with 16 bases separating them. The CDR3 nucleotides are TGTGCCATTTACAGGGTCGATCGCCTCCACTTT. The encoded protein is CAIYRVDRLHF.

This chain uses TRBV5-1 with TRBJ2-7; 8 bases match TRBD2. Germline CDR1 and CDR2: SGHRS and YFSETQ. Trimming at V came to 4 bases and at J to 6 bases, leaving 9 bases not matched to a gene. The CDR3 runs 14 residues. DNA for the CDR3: TGCGCCAGCAGCCCCGCGGGACTAGTTCTCGAGCAGTACTTC. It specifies CASSPAGLVLEQYF. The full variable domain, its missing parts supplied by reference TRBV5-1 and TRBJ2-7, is KAGVTQTPRYLIKTRGQQVTLSCSPISGHRSVSWYQQTPGQGLQFLFEYFSETQRNKGNFPGRFSGRQFSNSRSEMNVSTLELGDSALYLCASSPAGLVLEQYFGPGTRLTVT.

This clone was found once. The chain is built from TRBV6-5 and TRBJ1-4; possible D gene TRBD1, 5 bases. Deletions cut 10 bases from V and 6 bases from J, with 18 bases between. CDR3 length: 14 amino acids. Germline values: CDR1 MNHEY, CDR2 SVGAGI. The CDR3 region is CATSRGVQDEKLFF. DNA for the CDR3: TGTGCCACCAGCCGGGGGGTCCAGGATGAAAAACTGTTTTTT.

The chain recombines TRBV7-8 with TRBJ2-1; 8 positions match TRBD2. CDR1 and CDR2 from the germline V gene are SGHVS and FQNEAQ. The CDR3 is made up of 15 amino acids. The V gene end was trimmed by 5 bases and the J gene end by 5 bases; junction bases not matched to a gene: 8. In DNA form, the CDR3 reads TGTGCCAGCAGCCCCCGGGGGGGGTACAACAATGAGCAGTTCTTC. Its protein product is CASSPRGGYNNEQFF. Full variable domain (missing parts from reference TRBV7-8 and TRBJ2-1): GAGVSQSPRYKVAKRGQDVALRCDPISGHVSLFWYQQALGQGPEFLTYFQNEAQLDKSGLPSDRFFAERPEGSVSTLKIQRTQQEDSAVYLCASSPRGGYNNEQFFGPGTRLTVL.

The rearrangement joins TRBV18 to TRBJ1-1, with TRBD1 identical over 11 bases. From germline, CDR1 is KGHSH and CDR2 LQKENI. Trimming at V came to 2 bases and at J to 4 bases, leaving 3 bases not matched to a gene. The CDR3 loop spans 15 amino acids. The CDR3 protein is CASSPKGQGGTEAFF. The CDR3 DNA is TGTGCCAGCTCACCAAAGGGACAGGGGGGCACTGAAGCTTTCTTT.

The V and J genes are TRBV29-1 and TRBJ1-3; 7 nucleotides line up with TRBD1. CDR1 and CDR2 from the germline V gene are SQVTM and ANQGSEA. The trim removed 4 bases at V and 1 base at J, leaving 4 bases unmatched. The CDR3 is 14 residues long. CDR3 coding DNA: TGCAGCGTTGGGGGACAGAAGTCTGGAAACACCATATATTTT. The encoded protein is CSVGGQKSGNTIYF.

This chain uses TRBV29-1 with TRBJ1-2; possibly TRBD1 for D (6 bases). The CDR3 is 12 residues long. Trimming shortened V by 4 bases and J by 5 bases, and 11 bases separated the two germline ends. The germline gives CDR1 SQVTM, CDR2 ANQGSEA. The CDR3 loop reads CSVGQGQYGYTF. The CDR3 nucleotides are TGCAGCGTTGGTCAGGGACAATATGGCTACACCTTC. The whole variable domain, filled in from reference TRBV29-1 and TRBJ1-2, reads SAVISQKPSRDICQRGTSLTIQCQVDSQVTMMFWYRQQPGQSLTLIATANQGSEATYESGFVIDKFPISRPNLTFSTLTVSNMSPEDSSIYLCSVGQGQYGYTFGSGTRLTVV.

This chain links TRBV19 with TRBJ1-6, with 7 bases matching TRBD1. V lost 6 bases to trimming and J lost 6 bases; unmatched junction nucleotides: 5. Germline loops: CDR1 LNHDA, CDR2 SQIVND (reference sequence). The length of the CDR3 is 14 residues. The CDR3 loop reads CASRRGQVNSPLHF. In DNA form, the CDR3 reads TGTGCCAGTAGGAGGGGGCAGGTTAATTCACCCCTCCACTTT.

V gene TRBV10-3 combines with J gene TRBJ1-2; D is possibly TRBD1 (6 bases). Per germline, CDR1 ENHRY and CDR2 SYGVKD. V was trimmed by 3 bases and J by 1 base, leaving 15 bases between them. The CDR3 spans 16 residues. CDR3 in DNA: TGTGCCATCAGTGACCCCGGGACGGACAGTAACTATGGCTACACCTTC. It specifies CAISDPGTDSNYGYTF.